These 3 T cell receptor beta chains were all obtained from the same sample, sequenced in a study of blood T cells in healthy people across ages. For the second PCR, which ran for about 7 to 11 cycles, a sample-barcoded 5' primer and a J-beta primer mix were used. TCRdb independently ran MiXCR on the 5' RACE reads; one entry per CDR3 protein. The sample carries hundreds of thousands of distinct CDR3 sequences, under 55% recorded once. The specimen sequenced was blood. These receptors all stem from a man aged 55 to 70 in good health.

The V call is TRBV11-2, the J call TRBJ1-1, with D possibly TRBD1 on 5 matching bases. The CDR3 spans 13 residues. The germline V gene encodes CDR1 SGHAT and CDR2 FQNNGV. Trimming cost V 4 bases and J 9 bases, with 15 bases left between them. The CDR3 sequence is CASSSRGRGKAFF. CDR3 in DNA: TGTGCCAGCAGCTCCCGGGGCCGGGGAAAAGCTTTCTTT.

This clonotype has a handful of counts. V and J are TRBV6-6 and TRBJ2-7, with D perhaps matching TRBD1 (6 bases). The CDR3 consists of 14 residues. Germline lookup yields CDR1 MNHNY and CDR2 SVGAGI (reference sequence). V was trimmed by 4 bases and J by 7 bases, leaving 17 bases between them. The CDR3: CASSSDMGAGEQYF. In nucleotides, the CDR3 is TGTGCCAGCAGTTCCGACATGGGGGCTGGGGAGCAGTACTTC.

V is TRBV20-1 and J is TRBJ1-2, with 10 positions matching TRBD1. The CDR3 consists of 14 residues. V was clipped by 6 bases and J by 8 bases; unmatched bases: 12. Germline values: CDR1 DFQATT, CDR2 SNEGSKA (reference sequence). The CDR3 DNA reads TGCAGTGCCCACGGTGCGACAGGGGGCCAAGGCTACACCTTC. As protein: CSAHGATGGQGYTF.